Shown below are 12 T cell receptor beta chains from a single sample sequenced in a study of OX40 agonist ivuxolimab in advanced cancers. Using immunoSEQ multiplex PCR, the repertoire was profiled, and TCRdb retains in-frame clones only, with some absent. The sample includes about 63,000 clones, roughly 73% of them seen just once. Specimen: CD4+ or CD8+ T cells sorted from blood, collected in a trial of the OX40 agonist ivuxolimab. The receptor set was obtained from an adult with an advanced solid tumor such as melanoma, head and neck, liver or kidney cancer.

The rearrangement uses TRBV15 and TRBJ1-5, with D unresolved. Germline CDR1 and CDR2: LNHNV and YYDKDF (reference sequence). The CDR3 runs 15 residues. Trimming cost V 0 bases and J 2 bases, with 8 bases left between them. CDR3 bases: TGTGCCACCAGCAGAGATATGGGTGGCAATCAGCCCCAGCATTTT. Encoded protein: CATSRDMGGNQPQHF.

The J gene is TRBJ1-4, the V gene TRBV28; no clear D gene. Germline V CDR1 and CDR2: MDHEN, SYDVKM. Deletions cut 6 bases from V and 5 bases from J, with 4 bases between. The CDR3 runs 11 residues. In DNA, the CDR3 is TGTGCCAGCAGCGGGAATGAAAAACTGTTTTTT. This sequence encodes CASSGNEKLFF.

This sequence joins TRBV5-1 and TRBJ2-2, with D tentatively TRBD1 (5 bases). V lost 4 bases to trimming and J lost 5 bases, with 18 bases between them. The CDR3 runs 16 residues. Looked up from germline, CDR1 is SGHRS and CDR2 is YFSETQ. The CDR3 bases are TGCGCCAGCAGCATCTCGCGTGGGGCGTGGACCGGGGAGCTGTTTTTT. Protein: CASSISRGAWTGELFF.

The rearrangement uses TRBV1 and TRBJ1-2; the tabulated D call, TRBD1, remains unverified against the DNA. TRBV1 is noted as a pseudogene. The CDR3 spans 14 residues. The CDR3 region is CTSSQDRGRDGYTF. As DNA, the CDR3 is TGCACCAGCAGCCAAGACAGGGGGCGAGATGGCTACACCTTC.

CDR3 bases: TGTGCCAGTAGTATTTCCAGCGGGGGTATAAAGACCCAGTACTTC. It is translated as CASSISSGGIKTQYF. The J gene is TRBJ2-5, the V gene TRBV19, with TRBD2 matching 8 bases. Trimming at V came to 3 bases and at J to 6 bases, leaving 9 bases not matched to a gene. Germline assignment: CDR1 LNHDA and CDR2 SQIVND (reference sequence). The length of the CDR3 is 15 residues. Drawing the rest from reference TRBV19 and TRBJ2-5, the complete variable domain is DGGITQSPKYLFRKEGQNVTLSCEQNLNHDAMYWYRQDPGQGLRLIYYSQIVNDFQKGDIAEGYSVSREKKESFPLTVTSAQKNPTAFYLCASSISSGGIKTQYFGPGTRLLVL.

Turning to this clone: The sample contains more than one DNA sequence encoding this CDR3. The rearrangement uses TRBV29-1 and TRBJ1-4, with 7 bases matching TRBD1. Per germline, CDR1 SQVTM and CDR2 ANQGSEA. The CDR3 is 15 residues long. V lost 4 bases, J lost 5 bases, and 10 bases stayed unmatched. CDR3 sequence (DNA): TGCAGCGTTGGGCGACAGGGCGAGGCCAATGAAAAACTGTTTTTT. It encodes CSVGRQGEANEKLFF.

The genes are TRBV6-1 and TRBJ2-1; no firm D call. The CDR3 sequence is 12 residues long. Germline CDR1 is MNHNS and CDR2 is SASEGT. V gave up 5 bases and J gave up 4 bases, with 6 bases separating them. DNA of the CDR3: TGTGCCAGCAGTACCAGTTACAATGAGCAGTTCTTC. This translates into CASSTSYNEQFF.

The chain has TRBV11-1 and TRBJ1-2, with 9 bases that match TRBD1. CDR3 size: 14 residues. J lost 3 bases, V lost 5 bases, and 4 bases had no gene match. Germline assignment: CDR1 SGHAT and CDR2 FQDESV (reference sequence). CDR3 coding DNA: TGTGCCAGCAGCCCGGGACAGGGAGACTATGGCTACACCTTC. Translating gives CASSPGQGDYGYTF.

The gene calls are TRBV4-1 and TRBJ1-6; D remains unclear. The V and J ends lost 1 base and 9 bases respectively, with 16 bases between them. Germline V gives CDR1 MGHRA, CDR2 YSYEKL. This CDR3 is 16 amino acids long. CDR3 sequence: CASSQVSGKGSSPLHF. The CDR3 region has the DNA TGCGCCAGCAGCCAAGTGAGTGGAAAGGGTTCTTCACCCCTCCACTTT.

This chain connects TRBV30 to TRBJ2-7, with D unclear. CDR1 and CDR2 (germline): GTSNPN, SVGIG (reference sequence). Trimming took 4 bases from V and 2 from J, leaving 15 bases between them. This CDR3 contains 14 residues. In DNA form, the CDR3 reads TGTGCCTGGAACCCTAAGGGCCTGACCTACGAGCAGTACTTC. Translated: CAWNPKGLTYEQYF.

J is TRBJ2-3 and V is TRBV19, with D perhaps given as TRBD1 or TRBD2 (6 bases each). Germline lookup yields CDR1 LNHDA and CDR2 SQIVND (reference sequence). Between the trimmed V and J ends, which lost 8 bases and 5 bases, there was a span of 20 bases. This CDR3 region has 15 residues. As DNA, the CDR3 is TGTGCCAGTGCTCTGGGGGGCGCTTTTGGAGATACGCAGTATTTT. Protein product: CASALGGAFGDTQYF.

Here the CDR3 reads CASSPPAGGITGELFF. As DNA, the CDR3 is TGTGCCAGCTCACCACCGGCTGGGGGCATCACCGGGGAGCTGTTTTTT. The chain recombines TRBV18 with TRBJ2-2; tentative D call: TRBD1 (6 bases). This CDR3 has 16 residues. Germline loops: CDR1 KGHSH, CDR2 LQKENI. The V gene lost 0 bases and the J gene lost 4 bases, with 12 bases spanning the gap.